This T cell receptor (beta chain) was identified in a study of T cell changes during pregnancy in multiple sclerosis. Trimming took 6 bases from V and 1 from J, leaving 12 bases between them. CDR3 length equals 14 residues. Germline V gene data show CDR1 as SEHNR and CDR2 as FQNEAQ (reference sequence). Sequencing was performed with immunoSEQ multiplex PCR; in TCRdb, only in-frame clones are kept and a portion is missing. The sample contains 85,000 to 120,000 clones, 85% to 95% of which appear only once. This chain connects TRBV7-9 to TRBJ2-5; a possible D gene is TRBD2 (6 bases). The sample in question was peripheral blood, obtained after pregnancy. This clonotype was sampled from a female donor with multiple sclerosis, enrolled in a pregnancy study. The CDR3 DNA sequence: TGTGCCAGCAGTCAAGGCGGGGCCCAAGAGACCCAGTACTTC. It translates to CASSQGGAQETQYF.